The following is a T cell receptor (beta chain) sequence with its context. Trimming left V 2 bases short and J 1 base short, with 21 bases between. Per the germline V gene, CDR1 is SGHTA and CDR2 is FQGNSA. The CDR3 length is 19 residues. The sample originates from a study of blood T cell repertoires in COVID-19. Study-wide context: Nucleic acid was either cDNA or gDNA, and it came from T cells, B-cell-depleted T cells, or PBMCs.

Authors' processing steps: Using reference gene primer amplification, nucleated cell counts were estimated. TCRdb's copy holds only in-frame clones and misses some; the assay was immunoSEQ multiplex PCR. That table is the source of V, J and clone size, and D and trimming were worked out from the DNA. This repertoire shows 210,000 or so clones, 85% to 90% found once; its top ten account for less than 3.5%. The clonotype originates from a man between 25 and 39 years old with COVID-19, enrolled during active disease. The rearrangement joins TRBV7-2 to TRBJ1-5, with a weak D call TRBD1 (5 bases). The sequencing input was peripheral blood. This CDR3 is CASSLFRRGRGLSNQPQHF. CDR3 sequence (DNA): TGTGCCAGCAGCTTATTTCGGAGGGGCCGGGGGTTGAGCAATCAGCCCCAGCATTTT.